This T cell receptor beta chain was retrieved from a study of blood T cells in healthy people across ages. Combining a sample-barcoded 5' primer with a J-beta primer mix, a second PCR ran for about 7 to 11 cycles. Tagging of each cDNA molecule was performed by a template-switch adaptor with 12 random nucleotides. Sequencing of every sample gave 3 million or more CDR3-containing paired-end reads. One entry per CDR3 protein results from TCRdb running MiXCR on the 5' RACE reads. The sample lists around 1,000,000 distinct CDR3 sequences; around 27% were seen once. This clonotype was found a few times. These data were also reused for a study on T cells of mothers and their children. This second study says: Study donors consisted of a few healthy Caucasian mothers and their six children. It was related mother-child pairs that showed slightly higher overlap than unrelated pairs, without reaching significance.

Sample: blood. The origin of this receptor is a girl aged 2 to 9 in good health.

The CDR3 region is CASSVAGLGYEQYF. Written as DNA, the CDR3 is TGTGCCAGCAGCGTAGCGGGACTGGGCTACGAGCAGTACTTC. V and J are TRBV9 and TRBJ2-7; possibly TRBD2 for D (6 bases). With 0 bases removed from V and 3 bases from J, the gap between germline ends came to 10 bases. Looked up from germline, CDR1 is SGDLS and CDR2 is YYNGEE. CDR3 length: 14 amino acids. The whole variable domain, remainder taken from reference TRBV9 and TRBJ2-7, is DSGVTQTPKHLITATGQRVTLRCSPRSGDLSVYWYQQSLDQGLQFLIQYYNGEERAKGNILERFSAQQFPDLHSELNLSSLELGDSALYFCASSVAGLGYEQYFGPGTRLTVT.